A selection of T cell receptor beta chains follows, all from one sample in a study of vaccination and CD4 T cells after COVID-19. TCRdb re-analysed the PCR reads in MiXCR, keeping a single row per CDR3 protein. The data show roughly 20,000 distinct CDR3 sequences, approximately 28% seen once. Their antigen targets remain unknown. Sequencing was performed on cultured CD4+ T cells from blood. All receptors come from a human donor with COVID-19. Each CDR3 is given with its conserved first and last residue. Each record gives: D gene, V gene, J gene, clone size, CDR3 protein, CDR3 DNA. A D gene is named only where the DNA matches it firmly. Clone size is not always given. Where it is, it says once, few, many or a class for expanded clones.

d_gene: TRBD1
v_gene: TRBV5-1
j_gene: TRBJ2-3
abundance: .
CDR3aa: CASSVGTGSTDTQYF
CDR3nt: TGCGCCAGCAGCGTTGGGACAGGGAGCACAGATACGCAGTATTTT

d_gene: .
v_gene: TRBV7-9
j_gene: TRBJ2-2
abundance: .
CDR3aa: CASSIRVTGELFF
CDR3nt: TGTGCCAGCAGCATCAGGGTAACCGGGGAGCTGTTTTTT

d_gene: .
v_gene: TRBV7-9
j_gene: TRBJ2-2
abundance: few
CDR3aa: CASRTDGPRGELFF
CDR3nt: TGTGCCAGCAGAACTGACGGGCCCCGTGGGGAGCTGTTTTTT

d_gene: .
v_gene: TRBV24-1
j_gene: TRBJ1-2
abundance: .
CDR3aa: CATSDLDKNGYTF
CDR3nt: TGTGCCACCAGTGACCTAGACAAGAATGGCTACACCTTC

d_gene: TRBD2
v_gene: TRBV20-1
j_gene: TRBJ2-1
abundance: .
CDR3aa: CSATSDSGGDEQFF
CDR3nt: TGCAGTGCTACTTCGGATAGCGGGGGGGATGAGCAGTTCTTC

d_gene: TRBD1
v_gene: TRBV29-1
j_gene: TRBJ1-1
abundance: few
CDR3aa: CSFGTGGVGTEAFF
CDR3nt: TGCAGCTTCGGGACAGGGGGCGTGGGAACTGAAGCTTTCTTT

d_gene: .
v_gene: TRBV10-3
j_gene: TRBJ2-2
abundance: few
CDR3aa: CAISESVGGTGELFF
CDR3nt: TGTGCCATCAGTGAGTCGGTGGGGGGCACCGGGGAGCTGTTTTTT

d_gene: .
v_gene: TRBV19
j_gene: TRBJ1-2
abundance: .
CDR3aa: CASSIQGHLWGYTF
CDR3nt: TGTGCCAGTAGTATACAGGGACATCTATGGGGCTACACCTTC

d_gene: .
v_gene: TRBV27
j_gene: TRBJ2-4
abundance: .
CDR3aa: CASSLGSGLAKNIQYF
CDR3nt: TGTGCCAGCAGTTTAGGGAGTGGACTAGCCAAAAACATTCAGTACTTC

d_gene: TRBD1
v_gene: TRBV20-1
j_gene: TRBJ1-3
abundance: .
CDR3aa: CSARPRDSSGNTIYF
CDR3nt: TGCAGTGCGCGTCCTCGGGACAGCTCTGGAAACACCATATATTTT

d_gene: TRBD2
v_gene: TRBV6-5
j_gene: TRBJ2-7
abundance: .
CDR3aa: CASSYSSAGGDSLEQYF
CDR3nt: TGTGCCAGCAGTTACTCGTCGGCCGGGGGGGATTCGTTGGAGCAGTACTTC

d_gene: .
v_gene: TRBV11-3
j_gene: TRBJ1-6
abundance: .
CDR3aa: CASSLGGSTRSYNSPLHF
CDR3nt: TGTGCCAGCAGCTTAGGAGGTTCCACACGCTCCTATAATTCACCCCTCCACTTT

d_gene: TRBD2
v_gene: TRBV10-1
j_gene: TRBJ2-2
abundance: .
CDR3aa: CASSGTSGATGELFF
CDR3nt: TGCGCCAGCAGTGGGACTAGCGGCGCCACCGGGGAGCTGTTTTTT

d_gene: .
v_gene: TRBV28
j_gene: TRBJ1-5
abundance: few
CDR3aa: CASSPQMDRRPQHF
CDR3nt: TGTGCCAGCAGTCCTCAAATGGATCGTAGGCCCCAGCATTTT

d_gene: .
v_gene: TRBV6-2/TRBV6-3
j_gene: TRBJ2-1
abundance: .
CDR3aa: CASSSSGTPGVFF
CDR3nt: TGTGCCAGCAGTTCTTCCGGGACCCCGGGAGTGTTCTTC

d_gene: TRBD2
v_gene: TRBV19
j_gene: TRBJ2-1
abundance: .
CDR3aa: CASSEISWGSGGIGEQFF
CDR3nt: TGTGCCAGTAGTGAAATATCCTGGGGTAGCGGGGGAATCGGTGAGCAGTTCTTC

d_gene: TRBD1
v_gene: TRBV7-2
j_gene: TRBJ2-7
abundance: few
CDR3aa: CASTTETGGTEQYF
CDR3nt: TGTGCCAGCACAACGGAAACAGGGGGAACGGAGCAGTACTTC

d_gene: .
v_gene: TRBV10-2
j_gene: TRBJ1-5
abundance: few
CDR3aa: CASVGQANNQPQHF
CDR3nt: TGCGCCAGCGTGGGTCAGGCAAACAATCAGCCCCAGCATTTT